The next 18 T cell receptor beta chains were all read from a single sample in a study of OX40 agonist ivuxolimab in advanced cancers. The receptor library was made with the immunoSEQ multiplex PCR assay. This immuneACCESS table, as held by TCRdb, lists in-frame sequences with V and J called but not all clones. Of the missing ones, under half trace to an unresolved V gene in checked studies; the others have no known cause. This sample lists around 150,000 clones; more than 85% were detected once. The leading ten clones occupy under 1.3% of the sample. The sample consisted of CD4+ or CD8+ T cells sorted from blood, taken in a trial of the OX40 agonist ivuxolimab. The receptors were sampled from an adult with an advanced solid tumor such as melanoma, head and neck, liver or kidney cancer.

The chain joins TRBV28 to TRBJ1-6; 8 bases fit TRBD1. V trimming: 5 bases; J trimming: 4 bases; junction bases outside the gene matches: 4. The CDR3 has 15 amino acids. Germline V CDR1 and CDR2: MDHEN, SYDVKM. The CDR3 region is CASSLGTGYNSPLHF. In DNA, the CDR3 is TGTGCCAGCAGTCTCGGGACAGGTTATAATTCACCCCTCCACTTT.

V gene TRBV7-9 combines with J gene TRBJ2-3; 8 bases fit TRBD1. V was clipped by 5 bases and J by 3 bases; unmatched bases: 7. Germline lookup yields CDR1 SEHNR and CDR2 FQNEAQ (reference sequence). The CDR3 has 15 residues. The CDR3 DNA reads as TGTGCCAGCAGCCACCGGACAGGGACGACAGATACGCAGTATTTT. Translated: CASSHRTGTTDTQYF.

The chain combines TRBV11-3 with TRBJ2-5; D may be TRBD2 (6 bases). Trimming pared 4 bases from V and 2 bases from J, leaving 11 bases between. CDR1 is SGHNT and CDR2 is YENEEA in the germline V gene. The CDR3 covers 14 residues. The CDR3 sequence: CASSSGGVQETQYF. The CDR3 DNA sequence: TGTGCCAGCAGCTCAGGAGGGGTACAAGAGACCCAGTACTTC.

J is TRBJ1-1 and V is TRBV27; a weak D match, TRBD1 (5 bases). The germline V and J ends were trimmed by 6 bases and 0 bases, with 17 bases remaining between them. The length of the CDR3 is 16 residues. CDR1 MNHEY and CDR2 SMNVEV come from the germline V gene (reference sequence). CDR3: CASRHTGGRLNTEAFF. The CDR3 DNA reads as TGTGCCAGCAGACACACCGGGGGTCGACTGAACACTGAAGCTTTCTTT.

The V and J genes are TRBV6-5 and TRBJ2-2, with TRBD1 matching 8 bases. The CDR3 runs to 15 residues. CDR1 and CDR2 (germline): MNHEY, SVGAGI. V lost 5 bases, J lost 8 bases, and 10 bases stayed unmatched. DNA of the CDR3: TGTGCCAGCAGTACACCGGGACAGGTCGCAGGGGAGCTGTTTTTT. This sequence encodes CASSTPGQVAGELFF.

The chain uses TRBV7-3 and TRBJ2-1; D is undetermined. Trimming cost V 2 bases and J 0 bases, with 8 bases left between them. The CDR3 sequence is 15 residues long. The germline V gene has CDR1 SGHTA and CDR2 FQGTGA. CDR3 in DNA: TGTGCCAGCAGCTTATGGGTGGGCTCCTACAATGAGCAGTTCTTC. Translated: CASSLWVGSYNEQFF.

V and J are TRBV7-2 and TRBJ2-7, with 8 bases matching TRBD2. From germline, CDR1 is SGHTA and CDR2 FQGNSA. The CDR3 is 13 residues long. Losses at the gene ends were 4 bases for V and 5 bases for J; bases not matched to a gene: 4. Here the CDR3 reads CASSWREADEQYF. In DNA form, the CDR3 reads TGTGCCAGCAGCTGGCGGGAGGCAGACGAGCAGTACTTC.

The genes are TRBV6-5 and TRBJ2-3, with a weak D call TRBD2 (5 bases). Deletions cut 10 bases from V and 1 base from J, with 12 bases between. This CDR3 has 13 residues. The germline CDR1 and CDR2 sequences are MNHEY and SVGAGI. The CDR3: CATRGGGTDTQYF. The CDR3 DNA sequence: TGTGCCACCCGGGGTGGTGGCACAGATACGCAGTATTTT.

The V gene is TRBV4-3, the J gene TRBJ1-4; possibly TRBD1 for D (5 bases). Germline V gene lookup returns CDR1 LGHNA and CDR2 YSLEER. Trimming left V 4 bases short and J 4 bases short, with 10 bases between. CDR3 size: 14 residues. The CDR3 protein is CASSRGTNNEKLFF. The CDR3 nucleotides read TGCGCCAGCAGCCGCGGGACGAATAATGAAAAACTGTTTTTT.

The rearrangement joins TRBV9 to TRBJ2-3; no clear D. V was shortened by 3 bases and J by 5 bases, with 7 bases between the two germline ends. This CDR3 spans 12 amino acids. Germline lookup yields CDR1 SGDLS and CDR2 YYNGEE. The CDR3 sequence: CASSAQQDTQYF. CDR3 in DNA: TGTGCCAGCAGCGCGCAACAAGATACGCAGTATTTT.

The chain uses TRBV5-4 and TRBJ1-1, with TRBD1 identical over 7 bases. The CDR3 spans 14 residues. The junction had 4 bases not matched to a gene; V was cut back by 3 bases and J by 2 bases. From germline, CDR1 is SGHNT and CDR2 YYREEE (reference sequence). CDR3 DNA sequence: TGTGCCAGCAGCTACCGGACAGGAAACACTGAAGCTTTCTTT. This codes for CASSYRTGNTEAFF.

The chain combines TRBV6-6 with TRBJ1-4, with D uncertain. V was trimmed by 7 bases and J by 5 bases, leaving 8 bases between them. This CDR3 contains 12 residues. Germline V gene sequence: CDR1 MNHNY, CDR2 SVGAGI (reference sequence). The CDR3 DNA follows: TGTGCCAGCACGTTAGTAAATGAAAAACTGTTTTTT. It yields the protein CASTLVNEKLFF.

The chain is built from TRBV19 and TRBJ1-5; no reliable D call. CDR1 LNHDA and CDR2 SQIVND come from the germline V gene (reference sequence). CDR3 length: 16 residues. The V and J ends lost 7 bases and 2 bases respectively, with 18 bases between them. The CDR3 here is CASTPFGLGGNQPQHF. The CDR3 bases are TGTGCCAGTACCCCGTTTGGGTTGGGCGGCAATCAGCCCCAGCATTTT.

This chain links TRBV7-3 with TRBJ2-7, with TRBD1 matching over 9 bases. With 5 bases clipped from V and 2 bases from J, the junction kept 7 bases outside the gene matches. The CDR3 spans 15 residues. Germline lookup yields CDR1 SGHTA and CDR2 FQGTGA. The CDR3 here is CASSQGTGTTYEQYF. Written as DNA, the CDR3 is TGTGCCAGCAGCCAAGGGACAGGGACTACCTACGAGCAGTACTTC.

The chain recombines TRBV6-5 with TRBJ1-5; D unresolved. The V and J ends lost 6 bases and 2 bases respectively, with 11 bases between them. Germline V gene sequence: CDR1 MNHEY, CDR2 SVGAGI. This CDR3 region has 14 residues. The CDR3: CASRMGGGNQPQHF. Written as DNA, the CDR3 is TGTGCCAGCAGAATGGGCGGGGGCAATCAGCCCCAGCATTTT.

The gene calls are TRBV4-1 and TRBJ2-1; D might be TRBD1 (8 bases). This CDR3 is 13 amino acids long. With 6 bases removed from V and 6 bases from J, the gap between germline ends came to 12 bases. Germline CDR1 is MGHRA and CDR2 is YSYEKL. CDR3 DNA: TGCGCCAGCAGACACAGGGGGGGCAATGAGCAGTTCTTC. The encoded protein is CASRHRGGNEQFF.

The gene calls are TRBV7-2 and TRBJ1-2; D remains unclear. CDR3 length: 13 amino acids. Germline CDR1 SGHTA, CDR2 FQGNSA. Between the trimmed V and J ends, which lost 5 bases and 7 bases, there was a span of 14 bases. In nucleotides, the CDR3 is TGTGCCAGCAGCCAAGAAAGAGTGGGTGGCTACACCTTC. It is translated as CASSQERVGGYTF. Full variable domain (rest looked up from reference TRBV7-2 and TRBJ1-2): GAGVSQSPSNKVTEKGKDVELRCDPISGHTALYWYRQSLGQGLEFLIYFQGNSAPDKSGLPSDRFSAERTGGSVSTLTIQRTQQEDSAVYLCASSQERVGGYTFGSGTRLTVV.

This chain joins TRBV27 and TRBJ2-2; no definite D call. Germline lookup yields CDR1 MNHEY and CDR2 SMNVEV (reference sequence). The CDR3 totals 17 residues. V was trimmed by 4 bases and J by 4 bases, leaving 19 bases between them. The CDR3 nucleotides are TGTGCCAGCAGTTCGATCACAATCTTCAGAGGCACCGGGGAGCTGTTTTTT. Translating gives CASSSITIFRGTGELFF.